This T cell receptor beta chain was documented in a study of blood T cell repertoires in COVID-19. For the study at large: Samples representing acute and convalescent COVID-19 were sourced from the United States, Italy and Spain.

This clone was observed once. In terms of age and location, participants ranged from roughly 18 to 95 years and lived in about two dozen US areas. Profiled with immunoSEQ multiplex PCR; TCRdb holds only in-frame clones, not every one. The sample shows about 250,000 clones, 80% to 85% of them seen only once. V shed 2 bases, J shed 5 bases, and the junction held 12 bases outside the gene matches. CDR1 is LGHDT, CDR2 YNNKEL, per germline (reference sequence). The CDR3 extends over 18 amino acids. The clonotype originates from a man aged 35-49 years who had been exposed to COVID-19. J is TRBJ2-1 and V is TRBV3-1 (or the pseudogene TRBV3-2); 10 bases are a match to TRBD2. Sequenced input: PBMCs or T cells enriched from blood (not recorded which). The CDR3 region is CASSQYKKLAGANNEQFF. CDR3 DNA: TGTGCCAGCAGCCAATATAAGAAGCTAGCGGGAGCAAACAATGAGCAGTTCTTC.